A single sample is the source of the 26 T cell receptor beta chains below, sequenced in a study of T cells in Graves' hyperthyroidism and ophthalmopathy. Regions amplified from RNA transcripts were the TCR beta CDR3 regions. TCR CDR3 regions were first amplified by RT-PCR with HTBI primers. TCRdb reprocessed the multiplex PCR reads with MiXCR, giving one entry per CDR3 protein. Here the sample spans hundreds of thousands of distinct CDR3 sequences, 46% being singletons. Sequencing was performed on peripheral blood or thyroid tissue (not recorded which). The receptors derive from a woman aged 18 to 35 with Graves' hyperthyroidism.

The chain couples TRBV14 to TRBJ1-3; D is unclear. Trimming removed 1 base at V and 0 bases at J, with 10 bases between. Germline V lookup: CDR1 SGHDN, CDR2 FVKESK. The CDR3 has 16 residues. CDR3 bases: TGTGCCAGCAGCCAAGTTTCTTGGTCCTCTGGAAACACCATATATTTT. Amino acids: CASSQVSWSSGNTIYF. Together with reference TRBV14 and TRBJ1-3, the CDR3 gives the full variable domain: EAGVTQFPSHSVIEKGQTVTLRCDPISGHDNLYWYRRVMGKEIKFLLHFVKESKQDESGMPNNRFLAERTGGTYSTLKVQPAELEDSGVYFCASSQVSWSSGNTIYFGEGSWLTVV.

In its sample, this clonotype was seen once. The genes are TRBV25-1 and TRBJ1-1; D may be TRBD1 (5 bases). This CDR3 contains 15 residues. Germline V gene lookup returns CDR1 MGHDK and CDR2 SYGVNS. The ends were cut back, 3 bases at V and 4 bases at J, with 15 bases in the middle. Here the CDR3 reads CASSDSTGGITEAFF. The CDR3 region has the DNA TGTGCCAGCAGTGATAGTACGGGGGGGATCACTGAAGCTTTCTTT.

This clonotype was observed a few times. V usage is TRBV6-5 and J usage is TRBJ2-7; 8 bases map to TRBD1. Trimming removed 7 bases from V and 1 base from J; junction bases left unmatched: 6. Germline CDR1 is MNHEY and CDR2 is SVGAGI. The length of the CDR3 is 14 residues. Here the CDR3 reads CASKRDRKSYEQYF. The CDR3 DNA reads TGTGCCAGCAAACGGGACAGGAAATCCTACGAGCAGTACTTC.

This clonotype was counted a few times. J is TRBJ2-7 and V is TRBV29-1; TRBD2 agrees at 10 bases. J lost 3 bases, V lost 1 base, and 15 bases had no gene match. CDR1 SQVTM and CDR2 ANQGSEA come from the germline V gene. The CDR3 is 18 amino acids. DNA for the CDR3: TGCAGCGTTGAAGGGATTCCCGAGGGCCTAGCGGGAGACTACGAGCAGTACTTC. It yields the protein CSVEGIPEGLAGDYEQYF.

This chain links TRBV11-1 with TRBJ2-5; 8 bases fit TRBD1. CDR3 length: 14 residues. Losses at the gene ends were 5 bases for V and 6 bases for J; bases not matched to a gene: 8. CDR1 and CDR2 (germline): SGHAT, FQDESV (reference sequence). DNA of the CDR3: TGTGCCAGCAGCATAACAACAGGGGGACAGACCCAGTACTTC. This codes for CASSITTGGQTQYF.

This chain uses TRBV5-1 with TRBJ2-7, with D unclear. This CDR3 region has 14 residues. CDR1 is SGHRS and CDR2 is YFSETQ in the germline V gene. The V gene lost 0 bases and the J gene lost 1 base, with 8 bases spanning the gap. For the CDR3, the DNA is TGCGCCAGCAGCTTGGTAGACGGTTCCTACGAGCAGTACTTC. Amino acid sequence: CASSLVDGSYEQYF. Drawing the rest from reference TRBV5-1 and TRBJ2-7, the complete variable domain is KAGVTQTPRYLIKTRGQQVTLSCSPISGHRSVSWYQQTPGQGLQFLFEYFSETQRNKGNFPGRFSGRQFSNSRSEMNVSTLELGDSALYLCASSLVDGSYEQYFGPGTRLTVT.

Ten or more counts support this clonotype. Written as DNA, the CDR3 is TGTGCCAGCAGCTTTTTCTGGGCAGAAGAGACCCAGTACTTC. It specifies CASSFFWAEETQYF. J is TRBJ2-5 and V is TRBV7-9; unclear D gene. The germline V and J ends were trimmed by 3 bases and 3 bases, with 11 bases remaining between them. Germline-derived CDR1 and CDR2 are SEHNR and FQNEAQ (reference sequence). There are 14 residues in the CDR3.

The rearrangement links TRBV5-8 to TRBJ2-7; 10 positions agree with TRBD1. Germline V lookup: CDR1 SGHTS, CDR2 YDEGEE. V lost 4 bases to trimming and J lost 2 bases; unmatched junction nucleotides: 6. CDR3 length: 15 residues. The chain's CDR3 is CASSRFDRGPYEQYF. The CDR3 DNA follows: TGTGCCAGCAGCCGCTTTGACAGGGGGCCCTACGAGCAGTACTTC.

The gene calls are TRBV29-1 and TRBJ2-7; TRBD1 matches 11 bases. V lost 8 bases and J lost 3; bases outside the gene matches: 9. This CDR3 is 14 amino acids long. Germline loops: CDR1 SQVTM, CDR2 ANQGSEA. CDR3 nucleotides: TGCAGCATTGTCGGGGGGACAGGGGGCTACGAGCAGTACTTC. Translated: CSIVGGTGGYEQYF.

This clonotype was detected many times. The chain combines TRBV7-9 with TRBJ1-2; D is perhaps TRBD1 (5 bases). Per the germline V gene, CDR1 is SEHNR and CDR2 is FQNEAQ (reference sequence). CDR3 size: 14 residues. The V and J ends lost 0 bases and 7 bases respectively, with 12 bases between them. The CDR3 region has the DNA TGTGCCAGCAGCTTAGCTGGCAGGGACTCTGGCTACACCTTC. It encodes CASSLAGRDSGYTF.

The V and J genes are TRBV2 and TRBJ1-2; no reliable D call. The CDR3 covers 11 residues. Looked up from germline, CDR1 is SNHLY and CDR2 is FYNNEI. Trimming shortened V by 3 bases and J by 6 bases, and 5 bases separated the two germline ends. CDR3 loop: CASSDLDGYTF. Here the CDR3 DNA reads TGTGCCAGCAGTGACTTGGATGGCTACACCTTC.

This chain joins TRBV7-9 and TRBJ2-2, with D perhaps TRBD1 or TRBD2 (5 bases each). Germline lookup yields CDR1 SEHNR and CDR2 FQNEAQ (reference sequence). V was cut by 1 base and J by 5 bases, with 8 bases left in between. The CDR3 spans 14 residues. CDR3 protein: CASSLGGATGELFF. CDR3 nucleotide sequence: TGTGCCAGCAGCTTAGGAGGGGCTACCGGGGAGCTGTTTTTT.

The chain has TRBV29-1 and TRBJ2-5; D is uncertain. The length of the CDR3 is 12 residues. V was shortened by 1 base and J by 6 bases, with 9 bases between the two germline ends. Germline lookup yields CDR1 SQVTM and CDR2 ANQGSEA. The CDR3 DNA follows: TGCAGCGTTGAAGGCGGAAGGCAGACCCAGTACTTC. This encodes CSVEGGRQTQYF.

This clonotype was counted only a few times. This CDR3 reads CASSQETRDHEQYF. The CDR3, as DNA: TGTGCCAGCAGCCAGGAGACTAGAGATCACGAGCAGTACTTC. The V call is TRBV7-9, the J call TRBJ2-7, with D possibly being TRBD2 (6 bases). CDR3 length: 14 amino acids. The germline CDR1 and CDR2 sequences are SEHNR and FQNEAQ (reference sequence). Trimming stripped 5 bases from V and 5 bases from J, with 16 bases between.

This clonotype was observed many times. This sequence joins TRBV5-6 and TRBJ2-5; D might be TRBD1 (5 bases). Trimming took 7 bases from V and 1 from J, leaving 11 bases between them. The CDR3 contains 13 residues. From germline, CDR1 is SGHDT and CDR2 YYEEEE. The CDR3: CASALGVQETQYF. The CDR3 bases are TGTGCCAGCGCTCTAGGGGTCCAAGAGACCCAGTACTTC.

The chain uses TRBV5-1 and TRBJ1-1; 10 bases match TRBD1. In germline, CDR1 is SGHRS, CDR2 YFSETQ. Trimming took 3 bases from V and 6 from J; bases not matched to a gene: 2. There are 13 residues in the CDR3. CDR3 sequence reads: CASSSGTGAEAFF. The CDR3 DNA sequence: TGCGCCAGCAGCTCCGGGACAGGGGCTGAAGCTTTCTTT.

This clonotype occurred a few times. J is TRBJ1-1 and V is TRBV12-3 or TRBV12-4, with D possibly being TRBD1 (5 bases). Trimming pared 3 bases from V and 11 bases from J, leaving 13 bases between. The CDR3 sequence is 12 residues long. The DNA for the CDR3 is TGTGCCAGCAGTTTTATCGGCAGGGCCGCTTTCTTT. It codes for CASSFIGRAAFF.

The genes are TRBV29-1 and TRBJ1-1; D is perhaps TRBD1 (5 bases). The CDR3 has 10 amino acids. CDR1 is SQVTM, CDR2 ANQGSEA, per germline. Trimming took 4 bases from V and 8 from J, leaving 8 bases between them. Here the CDR3 reads CSVGGREAFF. In DNA, the CDR3 is TGCAGCGTTGGGGGCAGGGAAGCTTTCTTT.

For this clonotype: The junction departs from the called germline gene at one end, perhaps through a read error. The V call is TRBV13, the J call TRBJ2-5; 7 bases are shared with TRBD2. The CDR3 spans 12 residues. Germline lookup yields CDR1 PRHDT and CDR2 FYEKMQ (reference sequence). The CDR3 DNA follows: TGTGCCAGGGGGGGGTACCAAGGGACCCAGTACTTC. Amino acid sequence: CARGGYQGTQYF.

This clonotype appeared a few times. This chain uses TRBV2 with TRBJ1-5; 8 bases fit TRBD1. This CDR3 has 15 residues. The J segment lost 2 bases and the V segment lost 5 bases, leaving 5 bases of the junction unmatched. CDR1 SNHLY and CDR2 FYNNEI come from the germline V gene. The CDR3 protein is CASSRTGRGNQPQHF. In nucleotides, the CDR3 is TGTGCCAGCAGTCGGACAGGGAGAGGCAATCAGCCCCAGCATTTT.

The genes are TRBV10-3 and TRBJ2-5; 8 bases are a match to TRBD1. This CDR3 is 14 amino acids long. V lost 4 bases and J lost 1; bases outside the gene matches: 2. Germline V gene data show CDR1 as ENHRY and CDR2 as SYGVKD. The CDR3 reads CAISVTGGQETQYF. CDR3 in DNA: TGTGCCATCAGTGTAACAGGGGGCCAAGAGACCCAGTACTTC.

Points on this clonotype: A single base separates this from a much larger clone, so it may be a read error. The chain joins TRBV29-1 to TRBJ2-7; a weak D match, TRBD2 (5 bases). The CDR3 is 12 amino acids. CDR1 SQVTM and CDR2 ANQGSEA come from the germline V gene. V dropped 5 bases and J dropped 2 bases, with 10 bases sitting between them. CDR3: CSVWTGAYEQYF. In nucleotides, the CDR3 is TGCAGCGTTTGGACTGGGGCCTACGAGCAGTACTTC.

A note on this clonotype: The junction does not match germline at one end; this may be a read error. The chain recombines TRBV7-8 with TRBJ2-6; perhaps TRBD2 as D (5 bases). The germline V gene encodes CDR1 SGHVS and CDR2 FQNEAQ. This CDR3 has 17 amino acids. DNA of the CDR3: TGCGCCAGCAGCCAAGGGCCGGGAAGGTCTGGGGCCAACGTCCTGACTTTC. Amino acid sequence: CASSQGPGRSGANVLTF.

About this clonotype: This sequence may be a read error, since a much larger clone differs from it by one base. The chain carries TRBV29-1 and TRBJ2-5; 7 bases fit TRBD1. Germline lookup yields CDR1 SQVTM and CDR2 ANQGSEA. After removal of 5 bases from V and 5 bases from J, the junction contained 2 bases not matched to a gene. This CDR3 has 11 residues. CDR3 sequence: CSVRGPETQYF. Here the CDR3 DNA reads TGCAGCGTTAGGGGGCCGGAGACCCAGTACTTC.

Only a few counts were recorded for this clonotype. The gene calls are TRBV20-1 and TRBJ2-7, with D tentatively TRBD1 or TRBD2 (5 bases each). Per the germline V gene, CDR1 is DFQATT and CDR2 is SNEGSKA (reference sequence). The length of the CDR3 is 13 residues. V gave up 3 bases and J gave up 2 bases, with 11 bases separating them. CDR3 loop: CSASGGNAYEQYF. CDR3 sequence (DNA): TGCAGTGCTAGTGGGGGAAACGCCTACGAGCAGTACTTC.

The chain uses TRBV2 and TRBJ2-5; weak D call: TRBD1 (6 bases). Germline CDR1 and CDR2: SNHLY and FYNNEI. The V end lost 10 bases, the J end lost 5 bases, and 20 bases lay between the germline ends. There are 14 residues in the CDR3. The CDR3 region is CATQKQGMVETQYF. CDR3 nucleotide sequence: TGTGCCACCCAGAAGCAGGGGATGGTTGAGACCCAGTACTTC.